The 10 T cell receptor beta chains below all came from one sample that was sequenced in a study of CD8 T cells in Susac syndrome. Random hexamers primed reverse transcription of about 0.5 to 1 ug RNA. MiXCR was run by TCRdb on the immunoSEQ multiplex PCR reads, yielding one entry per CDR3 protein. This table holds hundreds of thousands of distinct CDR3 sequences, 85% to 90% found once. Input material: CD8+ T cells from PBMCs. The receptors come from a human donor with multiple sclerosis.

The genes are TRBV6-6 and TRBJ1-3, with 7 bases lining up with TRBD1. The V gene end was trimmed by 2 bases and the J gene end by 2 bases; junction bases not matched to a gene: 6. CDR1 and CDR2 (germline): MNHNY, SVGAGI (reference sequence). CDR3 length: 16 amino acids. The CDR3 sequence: CASSYTEGAAGNTIYF. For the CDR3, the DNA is TGTGCCAGCAGTTACACTGAGGGGGCAGCTGGAAACACCATATATTTT.

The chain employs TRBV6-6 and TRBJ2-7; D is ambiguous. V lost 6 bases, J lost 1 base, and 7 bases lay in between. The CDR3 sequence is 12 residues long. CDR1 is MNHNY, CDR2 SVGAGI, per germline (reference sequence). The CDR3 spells CASRAGSYEQYF. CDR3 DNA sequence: TGTGCCAGCAGGGCCGGATCCTACGAGCAGTACTTC.

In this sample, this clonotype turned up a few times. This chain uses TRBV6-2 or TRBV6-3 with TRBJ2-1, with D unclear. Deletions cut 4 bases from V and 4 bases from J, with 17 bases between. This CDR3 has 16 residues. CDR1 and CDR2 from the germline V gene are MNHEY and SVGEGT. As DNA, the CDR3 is TGTGCCAGCAGTTTGATCGAGACTCAGGAGTACAATGAGCAGTTCTTC. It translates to CASSLIETQEYNEQFF.

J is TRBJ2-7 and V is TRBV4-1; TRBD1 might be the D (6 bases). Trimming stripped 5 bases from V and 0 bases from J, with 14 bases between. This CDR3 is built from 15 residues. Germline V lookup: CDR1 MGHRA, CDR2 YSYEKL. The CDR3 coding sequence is TGCGCCAGCAGCTCCAGGGACACACACTCCTACGAGCAGTACTTC. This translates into CASSSRDTHSYEQYF.

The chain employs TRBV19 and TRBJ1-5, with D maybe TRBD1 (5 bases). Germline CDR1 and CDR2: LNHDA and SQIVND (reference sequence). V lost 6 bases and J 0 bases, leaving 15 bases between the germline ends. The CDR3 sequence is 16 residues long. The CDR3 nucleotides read TGTGCCAGTAGCGCCGACAGATCGAATAGCAATCAGCCCCAGCATTTT. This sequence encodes CASSADRSNSNQPQHF.

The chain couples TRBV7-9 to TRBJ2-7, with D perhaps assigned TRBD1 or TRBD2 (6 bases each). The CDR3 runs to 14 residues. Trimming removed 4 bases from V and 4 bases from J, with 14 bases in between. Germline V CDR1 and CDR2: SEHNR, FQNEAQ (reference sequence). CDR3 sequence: CASSWRAGEYEQYF. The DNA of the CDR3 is TGTGCCAGCAGCTGGAGGGCAGGGGAATACGAGCAGTACTTC.

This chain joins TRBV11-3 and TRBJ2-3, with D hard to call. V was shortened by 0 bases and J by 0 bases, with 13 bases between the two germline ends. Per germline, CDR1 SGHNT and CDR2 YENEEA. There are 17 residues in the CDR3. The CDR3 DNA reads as TGTGCCAGCAGCTTAGATGGCGGAGAATCTAGCACAGATACGCAGTATTTT. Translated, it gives CASSLDGGESSTDTQYF.

This chain's CDR3 is CASSYSISNYGYTF. The CDR3 bases are TGTGCCAGCAGTTACTCGATTTCTAACTATGGCTACACCTTC. The gene calls are TRBV6-5 and TRBJ1-2; no reliable D call. V was trimmed by 0 bases and J by 0 bases, leaving 5 bases between them. There are 14 residues in the CDR3. Per germline, CDR1 MNHEY and CDR2 SVGAGI.

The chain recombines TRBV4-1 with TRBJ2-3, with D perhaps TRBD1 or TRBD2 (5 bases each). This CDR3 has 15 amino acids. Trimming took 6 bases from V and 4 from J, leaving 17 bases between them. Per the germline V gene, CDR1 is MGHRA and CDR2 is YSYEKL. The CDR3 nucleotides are TGCGCCAGCAGGCTCGATGGGGGTTGGGCAGATACGCAGTATTTT. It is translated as CASRLDGGWADTQYF.

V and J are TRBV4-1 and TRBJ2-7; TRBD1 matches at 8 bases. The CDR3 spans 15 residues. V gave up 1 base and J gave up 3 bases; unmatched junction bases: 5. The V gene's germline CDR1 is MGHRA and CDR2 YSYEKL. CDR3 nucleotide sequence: TGCGCCAGCAGCCAAGCGCGACAGGGGAACTACGAGCAGTACTTC. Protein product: CASSQARQGNYEQYF.